Listed below are T cell receptor beta chains from one sample, sequenced in a study of T cell repertoires in cytomegalovirus infection. TCRdb passed the reads through MiXCR, listing each CDR3 protein once. The table includes approximately 390,000 distinct CDR3 sequences, roughly a third detected once. No antigens are known for them. The source was cultured PBMCs, collected from culture after CMV antigen stimulation. The receptors were gathered from a human donor in good health (CMV status not recorded). Some clones in this sample may be carry-over from other donors' samples. Both conserved end residues are part of each CDR3. D genes are given only for firm matches. Not every row has a clone size; where given, it reads once, few, many or a size class.

V gene,J gene,clone size,D gene,CDR3 DNA,CDR3 protein
TRBV7-2,TRBJ2-2,-,-,TGTGCCAGCAGCTTAGTGGGGCGCGGGGAGCTGTTTTTT,CASSLVGRGELFF
TRBV27,TRBJ2-3,-,TRBD2,TGTGCCAGCAGACGACTAGCTGTGAACCCCACAGATACGCAGTATTTT,CASRRLAVNPTDTQYF
TRBV7-3,TRBJ2-3,few,-,TGTGCCAGCAGCTTATCGACTACAGATACGCAGTATTTT,CASSLSTTDTQYF
TRBV7-2,TRBJ2-2,few,-,TGTGCCAGCAGCCTCGGAAATCGGGAGACCGGGGAGCTGTTTTTT,CASSLGNRETGELFF
TRBV2,TRBJ1-5,-,-,TGTGCCAGCAGTGATATGTCAGACCGGAGTCCCCAGCATTTT,CASSDMSDRSPQHF
TRBV15,TRBJ2-3,-,TRBD2,TGTGCCTCCAGCAGAGCGAGAGGGACTAGCGGGAGTGGGCGCACAGATACGCAGTATTTT,CASSRARGTSGSGRTDTQYF
TRBV5-1,TRBJ2-7,-,TRBD1,TGCGCCAGCAGTCCATCGACAGGGACCTACGAGCAGTACTTC,CASSPSTGTYEQYF
TRBV6-6,TRBJ1-3,-,-,TGTGCCAGCAGTTTAACAGCCGACTCTGGAAACACCATATATTTT,CASSLTADSGNTIYF
TRBV4-1,TRBJ2-3,once,-,TGCGCCAGCAGCCAAGACCAAGGCAGGGGGGCATTAGATACGCAGTATTTT,CASSQDQGRGALDTQYF
TRBV7-2,TRBJ2-7,many,-,TGTGCCAGCAGCTTCGGGGGAGCCTACGAGCAGTACTTC,CASSFGGAYEQYF
TRBV12-3/TRBV12-4,TRBJ1-3,-,-,TGTGCCAGCTGTGGCAGAGGAAACACCATATATTTT,CASCGRGNTIYF
TRBV19,TRBJ2-5,-,TRBD1,TGTGCCAGTAAACAGACAGGGGGCGTAGAGACCCAGTACTTC,CASKQTGGVETQYF
TRBV28,TRBJ2-1,few,-,TGTGCCAGCAGTCCTCGACTAGGAATCCTCAATGAGCAGTTCTTC,CASSPRLGILNEQFF
TRBV7-9,TRBJ2-7,-,TRBD2,TGTGCCAGCAGCCGGACTAGGTCCCTTTTGGAGCAGTACTTC,CASSRTRSLLEQYF
TRBV11-2,TRBJ2-7,few,-,TGTGCCAGCAGCTCGGGCTGGGAATTGTACGAGCAGTACTTC,CASSSGWELYEQYF
TRBV10-3,TRBJ2-3,few,-,TGTGCCATCAGTCCAGTCGTAGGGGGAAGCACAGATACGCAGTATTTT,CAISPVVGGSTDTQYF
TRBV7-2,TRBJ2-3,few,TRBD2,TGTGCCAGCAGCTTCCCAGGACTAGCGGCCACAGATACGCAGTATTTT,CASSFPGLAATDTQYF
TRBV19,TRBJ2-1,-,-,TGTGCCAGTAGCTCGGACCAAGCGCATGGCTATGAGCAGTTCTTC,CASSSDQAHGYEQFF
TRBV12-3/TRBV12-4,TRBJ1-5,few,-,TGTGCCAGCAGTTATGACACGGGAGGGCAGCCCCAGCATTTT,CASSYDTGGQPQHF
TRBV7-2,TRBJ1-4,few,-,TGTGCCAGCAGACGGGCCGGGAGGAGCGAAAAACTGTTTTTT,CASRRAGRSEKLFF
TRBV6-5,TRBJ2-7,-,TRBD2,TGTGCCAGCAGTTACTCGGGTAGCGGGGCCTACGAGCAGTACTTC,CASSYSGSGAYEQYF
TRBV19,TRBJ2-1,once,TRBD2,TGTGCCAGTAGTCTTTTTTGGACTAGCGGGATGGTGGACAATGAGCAGTTCTTC,CASSLFWTSGMVDNEQFF
TRBV5-4,TRBJ2-1,-,-,TGTGCCAGCACCATTCAATTATCTGGGTACAATGAGCAGTTCTTC,CASTIQLSGYNEQFF
TRBV10-3,TRBJ1-3,-,-,TGTGCCATCAGTGATCCCGACATGTACGCCCGAGGCTCTGGAAACACCATATATTTT,CAISDPDMYARGSGNTIYF
TRBV7-2,TRBJ2-2,many,-,TGTGCCAGCAGCTTAGCGGGTTCGAACACCGGGGAGCTGTTTTTT,CASSLAGSNTGELFF
TRBV19,TRBJ1-2,-,-,TGTGCCAGTAGCTACGGGGACACCCGGGGGGTCCATGGCTACACCTTC,CASSYGDTRGVHGYTF
TRBV7-2,TRBJ2-3,few,-,TGTGCCAGCAGCCCCTTCGACCCCACAGATACGCAGTATTTT,CASSPFDPTDTQYF
TRBV5-4,TRBJ2-1,-,TRBD2,TGTGCCAGCAGCCTCTGGAGACTAGCGGGAGCAAATGAGCAGTTCTTC,CASSLWRLAGANEQFF
TRBV28,TRBJ2-7,-,TRBD2,TGTGCCAGCAGTCCCTCGACTAGCGGGTCCTACGAGCAGTACTTC,CASSPSTSGSYEQYF